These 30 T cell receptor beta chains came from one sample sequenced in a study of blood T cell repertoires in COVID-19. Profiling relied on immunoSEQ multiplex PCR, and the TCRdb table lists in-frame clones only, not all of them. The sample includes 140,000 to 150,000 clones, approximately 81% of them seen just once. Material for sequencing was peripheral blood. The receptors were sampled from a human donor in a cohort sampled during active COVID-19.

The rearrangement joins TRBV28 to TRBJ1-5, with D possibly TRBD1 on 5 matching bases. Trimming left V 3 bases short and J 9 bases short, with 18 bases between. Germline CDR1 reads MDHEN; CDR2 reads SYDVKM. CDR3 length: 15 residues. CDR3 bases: TGTGCCAGCAGTTTTCGAGGGGCAGGGAGGTCGCCCCAGCATTTT. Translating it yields CASSFRGAGRSPQHF.

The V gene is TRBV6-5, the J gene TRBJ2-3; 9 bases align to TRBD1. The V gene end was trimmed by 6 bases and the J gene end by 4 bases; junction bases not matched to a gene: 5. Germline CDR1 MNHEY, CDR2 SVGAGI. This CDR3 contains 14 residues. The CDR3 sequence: CASRLQGAADTQYF. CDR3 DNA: TGTGCCAGCAGACTACAGGGGGCCGCAGATACGCAGTATTTT.

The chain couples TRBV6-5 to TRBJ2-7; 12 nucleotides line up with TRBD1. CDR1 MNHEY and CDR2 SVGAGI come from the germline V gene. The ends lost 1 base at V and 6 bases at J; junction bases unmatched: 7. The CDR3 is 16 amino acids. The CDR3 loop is CASSYLRDRGRGEQYF. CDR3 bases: TGTGCCAGCAGTTACTTACGGGACAGGGGGCGCGGCGAGCAGTACTTC.

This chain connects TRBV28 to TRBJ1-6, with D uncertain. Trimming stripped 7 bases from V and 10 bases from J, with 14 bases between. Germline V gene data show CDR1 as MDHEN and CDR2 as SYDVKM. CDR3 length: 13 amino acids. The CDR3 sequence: CASIAREESPLHF. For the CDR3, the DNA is TGTGCCAGCATCGCGAGGGAAGAATCACCCCTCCACTTT.

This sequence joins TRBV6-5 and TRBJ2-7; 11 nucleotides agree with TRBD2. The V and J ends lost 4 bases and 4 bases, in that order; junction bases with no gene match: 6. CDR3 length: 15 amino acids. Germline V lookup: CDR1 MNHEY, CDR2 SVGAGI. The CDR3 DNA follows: TGTGCCAGCAGTTCCCTAGCGGGAGGATGGTACGAGCAGTACTTC. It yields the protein CASSSLAGGWYEQYF.

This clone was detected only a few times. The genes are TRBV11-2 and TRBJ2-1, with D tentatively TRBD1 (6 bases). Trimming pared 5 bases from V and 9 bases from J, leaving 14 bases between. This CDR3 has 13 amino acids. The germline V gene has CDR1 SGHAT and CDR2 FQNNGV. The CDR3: CASSIRTDREQFF. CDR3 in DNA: TGTGCCAGCAGCATAAGGACAGACCGTGAGCAGTTCTTC.

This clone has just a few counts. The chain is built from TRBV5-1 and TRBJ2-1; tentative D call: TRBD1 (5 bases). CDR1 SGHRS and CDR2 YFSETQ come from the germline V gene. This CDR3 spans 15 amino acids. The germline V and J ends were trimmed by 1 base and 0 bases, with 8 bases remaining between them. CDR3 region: CASSLLQGSYNEQFF. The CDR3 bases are TGCGCCAGCAGCTTGCTGCAGGGCTCCTACAATGAGCAGTTCTTC. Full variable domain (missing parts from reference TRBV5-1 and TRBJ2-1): KAGVTQTPRYLIKTRGQQVTLSCSPISGHRSVSWYQQTPGQGLQFLFEYFSETQRNKGNFPGRFSGRQFSNSRSEMNVSTLELGDSALYLCASSLLQGSYNEQFFGPGTRLTVL.

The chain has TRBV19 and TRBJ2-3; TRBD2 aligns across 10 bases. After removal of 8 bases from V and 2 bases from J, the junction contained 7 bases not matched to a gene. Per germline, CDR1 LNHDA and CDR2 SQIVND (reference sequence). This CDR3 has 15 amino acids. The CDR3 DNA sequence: TGTGCCAGTGCTAGCGGGAGATTCATCACAGATACGCAGTATTTT. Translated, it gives CASASGRFITDTQYF. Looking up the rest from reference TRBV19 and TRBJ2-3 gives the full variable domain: DGGITQSPKYLFRKEGQNVTLSCEQNLNHDAMYWYRQDPGQGLRLIYYSQIVNDFQKGDIAEGYSVSREKKESFPLTVTSAQKNPTAFYLCASASGRFITDTQYFGPGTRLTVL.

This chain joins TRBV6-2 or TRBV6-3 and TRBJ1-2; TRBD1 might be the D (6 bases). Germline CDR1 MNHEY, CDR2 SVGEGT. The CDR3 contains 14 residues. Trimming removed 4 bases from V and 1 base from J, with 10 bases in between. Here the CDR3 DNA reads TGTGCCAGCAGTTTTGGGGGCGTTAACTATGGCTACACCTTC. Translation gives CASSFGGVNYGYTF.

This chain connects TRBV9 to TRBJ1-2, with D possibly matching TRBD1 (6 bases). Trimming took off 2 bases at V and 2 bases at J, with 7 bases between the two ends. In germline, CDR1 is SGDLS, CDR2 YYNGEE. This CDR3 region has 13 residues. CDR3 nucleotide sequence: TGTGCCAGCAGCGTTACAGGGAACTATGGCTACACCTTC. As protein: CASSVTGNYGYTF.

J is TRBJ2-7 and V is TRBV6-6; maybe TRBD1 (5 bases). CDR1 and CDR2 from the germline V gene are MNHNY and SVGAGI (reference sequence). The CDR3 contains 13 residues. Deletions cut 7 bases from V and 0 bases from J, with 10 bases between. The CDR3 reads CASTRTGSYEQYF. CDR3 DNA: TGTGCCAGCACCCGAACAGGCTCCTACGAGCAGTACTTC.

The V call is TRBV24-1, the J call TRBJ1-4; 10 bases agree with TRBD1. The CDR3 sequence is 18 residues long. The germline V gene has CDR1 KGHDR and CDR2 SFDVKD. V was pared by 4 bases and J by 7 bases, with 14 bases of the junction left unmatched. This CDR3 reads CATSDPRDRGVVGEKLFF. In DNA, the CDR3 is TGTGCCACCAGTGACCCGCGGGACAGGGGAGTGGTAGGTGAAAAACTGTTTTTT.

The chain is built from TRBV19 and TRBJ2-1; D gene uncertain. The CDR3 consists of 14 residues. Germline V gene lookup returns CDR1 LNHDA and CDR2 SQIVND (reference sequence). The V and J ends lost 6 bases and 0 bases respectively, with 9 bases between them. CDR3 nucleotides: TGTGCCAGTAGCTATTTGAGCTCCTACAATGAGCAGTTCTTC. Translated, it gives CASSYLSSYNEQFF.

CDR3 coding DNA: TGTGCCAGCCAGCCCCCCCGGGGAGGTGGTTCACCCCTCCACTTT. It yields the protein CASQPPRGGGSPLHF. The chain couples TRBV2 to TRBJ1-6; the D is unclear. The CDR3 covers 15 residues. Germline CDR1 and CDR2: SNHLY and FYNNEI. Trimming took off 8 bases at V and 9 bases at J, with 20 bases between the two ends.

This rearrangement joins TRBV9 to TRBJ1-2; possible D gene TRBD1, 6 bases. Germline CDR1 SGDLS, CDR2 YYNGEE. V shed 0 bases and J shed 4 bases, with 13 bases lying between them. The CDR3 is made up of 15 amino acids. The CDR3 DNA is TGTGCCAGCAGCGTAGAAGGGGGTCTATTCTATGGCTACACCTTC. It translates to CASSVEGGLFYGYTF.

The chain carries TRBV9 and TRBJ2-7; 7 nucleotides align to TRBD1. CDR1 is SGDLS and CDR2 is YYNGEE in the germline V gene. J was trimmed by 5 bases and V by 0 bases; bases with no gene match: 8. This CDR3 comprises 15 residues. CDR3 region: CASSVGGTAGNEQYF. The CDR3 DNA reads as TGTGCCAGCAGCGTAGGAGGGACAGCCGGAAACGAGCAGTACTTC.

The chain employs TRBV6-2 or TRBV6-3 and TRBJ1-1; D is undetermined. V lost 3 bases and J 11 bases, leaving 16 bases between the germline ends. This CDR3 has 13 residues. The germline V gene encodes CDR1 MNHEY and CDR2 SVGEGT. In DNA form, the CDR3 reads TGTGCCAGCAGTTATACTAACATCGGGGTGGCTTTCTTT. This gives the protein CASSYTNIGVAFF.

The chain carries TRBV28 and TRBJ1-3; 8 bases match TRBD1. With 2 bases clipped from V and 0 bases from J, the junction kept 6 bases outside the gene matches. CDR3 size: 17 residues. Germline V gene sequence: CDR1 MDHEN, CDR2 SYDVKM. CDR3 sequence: CASSLNQGASSGNTIYF. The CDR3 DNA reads TGTGCCAGCAGTTTAAATCAGGGGGCCTCCTCTGGAAACACCATATATTTT.

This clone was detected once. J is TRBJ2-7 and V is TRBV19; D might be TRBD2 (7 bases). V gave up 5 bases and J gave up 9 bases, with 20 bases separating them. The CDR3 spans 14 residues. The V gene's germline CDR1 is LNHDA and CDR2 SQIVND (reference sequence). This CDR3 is CASSSSAGAGVQYF. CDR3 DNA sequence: TGTGCCAGTAGTTCCTCCGCGGGGGCTGGAGTGCAGTACTTC.

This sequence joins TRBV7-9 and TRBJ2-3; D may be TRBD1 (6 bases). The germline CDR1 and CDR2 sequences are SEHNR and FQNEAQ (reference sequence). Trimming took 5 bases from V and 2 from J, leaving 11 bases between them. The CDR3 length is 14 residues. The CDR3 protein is CASSPGVNTDTQYF. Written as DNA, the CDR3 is TGTGCCAGCAGCCCAGGGGTAAACACAGATACGCAGTATTTT.

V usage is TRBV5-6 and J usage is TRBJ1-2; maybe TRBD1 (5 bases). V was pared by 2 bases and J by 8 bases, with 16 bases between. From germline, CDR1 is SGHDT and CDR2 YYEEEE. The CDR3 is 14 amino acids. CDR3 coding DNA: TGTGCCAGCAGCTTTCTTAGGGGTCTGGGAGGCTACACCTTC. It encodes CASSFLRGLGGYTF.

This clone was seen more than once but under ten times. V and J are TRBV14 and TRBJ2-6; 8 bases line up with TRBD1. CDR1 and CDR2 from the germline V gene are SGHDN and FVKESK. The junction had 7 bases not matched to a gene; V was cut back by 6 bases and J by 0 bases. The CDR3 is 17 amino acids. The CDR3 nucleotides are TGTGCCAGCAGTTCCAGGGGGCGCGACTCTGGGGCCAACGTCCTGACTTTC. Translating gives CASSSRGRDSGANVLTF.

The CDR3 loop is CAVSRDVGETQYF. The DNA for the CDR3 is TGTGCCGTATCCCGGGATGTGGGAGAGACCCAGTACTTC. The V gene is TRBV7-6, the J gene TRBJ2-5, with D tentatively TRBD2 (5 bases). CDR1 and CDR2 (germline): SGHVS, FNYEAQ. V lost 11 bases, J lost 4 bases, and 17 bases lay in between. This CDR3 contains 13 residues. Drawing the rest from reference TRBV7-6 and TRBJ2-5, the complete variable domain is GAGVSQSPRYKVTKRGQDVALRCDPISGHVSLYWYRQALGQGPEFLTYFNYEAQQDKSGLPNDRFSAERPEGSISTLTIQRTEQRDSAMYRCAVSRDVGETQYFGPGTRLLVL.

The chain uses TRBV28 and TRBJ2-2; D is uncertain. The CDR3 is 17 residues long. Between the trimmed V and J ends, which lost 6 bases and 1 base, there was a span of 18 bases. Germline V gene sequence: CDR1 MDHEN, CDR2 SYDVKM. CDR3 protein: CASSPIETIMNTGELFF. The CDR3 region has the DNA TGTGCCAGCAGCCCCATCGAAACTATCATGAACACCGGGGAGCTGTTTTTT.

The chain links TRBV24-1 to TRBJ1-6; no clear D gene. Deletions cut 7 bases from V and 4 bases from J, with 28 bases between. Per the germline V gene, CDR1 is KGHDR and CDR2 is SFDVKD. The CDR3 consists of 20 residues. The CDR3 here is CATSRRDRPGVSLYNSPLHF. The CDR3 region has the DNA TGTGCCACCAGCCGGAGAGATAGACCTGGAGTGTCCCTGTATAATTCACCCCTCCACTTT.

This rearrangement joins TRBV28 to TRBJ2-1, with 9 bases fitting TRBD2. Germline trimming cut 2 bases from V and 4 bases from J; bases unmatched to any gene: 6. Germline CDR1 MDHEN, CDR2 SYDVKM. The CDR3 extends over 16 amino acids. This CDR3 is CASSLTTSGPYNEQFF. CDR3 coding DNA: TGTGCCAGCAGTTTAACAACTAGCGGGCCGTACAATGAGCAGTTCTTC.

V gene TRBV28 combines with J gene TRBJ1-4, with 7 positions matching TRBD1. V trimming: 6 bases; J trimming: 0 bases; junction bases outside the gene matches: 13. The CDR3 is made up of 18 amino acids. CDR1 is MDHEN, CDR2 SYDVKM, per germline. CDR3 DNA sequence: TGTGCCAGCAGACCTGCCGGGACAGACCTCGCAACTAATGAAAAACTGTTTTTT. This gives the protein CASRPAGTDLATNEKLFF.

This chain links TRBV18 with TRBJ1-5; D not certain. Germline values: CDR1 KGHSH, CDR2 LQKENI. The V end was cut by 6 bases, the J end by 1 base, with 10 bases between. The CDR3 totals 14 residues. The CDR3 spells CASSAARSNQPQHF. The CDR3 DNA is TGTGCCAGCTCTGCTGCACGGAGCAATCAGCCCCAGCATTTT.

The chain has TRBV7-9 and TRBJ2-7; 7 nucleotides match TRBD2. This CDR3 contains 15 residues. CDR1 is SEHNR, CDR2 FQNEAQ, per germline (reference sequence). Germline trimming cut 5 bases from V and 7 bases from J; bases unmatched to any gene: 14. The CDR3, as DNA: TGTGCCAGCAGCACTTGGGACTATCGCTTGGTAGAGCAGTACTTC. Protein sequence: CASSTWDYRLVEQYF.

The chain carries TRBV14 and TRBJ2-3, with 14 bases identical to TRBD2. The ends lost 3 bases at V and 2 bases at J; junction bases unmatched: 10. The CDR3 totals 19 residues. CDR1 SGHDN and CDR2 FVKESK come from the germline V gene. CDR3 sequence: CASSQQPGLAGAFTDTQYF. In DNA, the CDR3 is TGTGCCAGCAGCCAGCAACCGGGACTAGCGGGAGCGTTCACAGATACGCAGTATTTT.